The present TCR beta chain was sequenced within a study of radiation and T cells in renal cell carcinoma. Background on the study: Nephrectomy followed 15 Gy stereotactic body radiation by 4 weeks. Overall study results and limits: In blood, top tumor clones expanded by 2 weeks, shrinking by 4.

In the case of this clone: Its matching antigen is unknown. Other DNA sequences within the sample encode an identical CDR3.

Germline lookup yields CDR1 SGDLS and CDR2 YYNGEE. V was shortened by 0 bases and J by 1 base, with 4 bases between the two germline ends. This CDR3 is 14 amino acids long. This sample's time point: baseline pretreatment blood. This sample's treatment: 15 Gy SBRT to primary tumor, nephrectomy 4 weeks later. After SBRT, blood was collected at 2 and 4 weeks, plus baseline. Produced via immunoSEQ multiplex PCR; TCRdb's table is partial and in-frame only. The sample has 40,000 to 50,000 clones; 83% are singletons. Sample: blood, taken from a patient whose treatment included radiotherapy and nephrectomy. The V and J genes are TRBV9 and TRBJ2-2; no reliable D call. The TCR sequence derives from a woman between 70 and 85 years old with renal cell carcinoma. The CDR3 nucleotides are TGTGCCAGCAGCGTAGGACAGAACACCGGGGAGCTGTTTTTT. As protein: CASSVGQNTGELFF. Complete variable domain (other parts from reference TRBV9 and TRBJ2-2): DSGVTQTPKHLITATGQRVTLRCSPRSGDLSVYWYQQSLDQGLQFLIQYYNGEERAKGNILERFSAQQFPDLHSELNLSSLELGDSALYFCASSVGQNTGELFFGEGSRLTVL.